Given below is one TCR beta chain in context. Its antigen is currently unknown. This entry comes from a study of cytomegalovirus exposure and HLA in healthy donors. Whole-study results and caveats: A list of 164 TCR beta chains associated with cytomegalovirus was given. Most TCR sequences proved rare, with some public TCRs found in many donors. According to a subsequent analysis, TCR clusters from the first cohort were inclined to appear together in the roughly 120 validation repertoires.

With V trimmed by 0 bases and J by 5 bases, 5 bases remained unmatched. This CDR3 has 15 residues. Germline V gives CDR1 LGHNA, CDR2 YNFKEQ. Among the 100 to 150 subjects of the validation cohort, separate from the 666-subject first cohort, were the donors. Assay used: immunoSEQ multiplex PCR; TCRdb lists only in-frame clones, some missing. Of 200,000 to 250,000 clones listed, approximately 80% are singletons. This clonotype was obtained from a woman in her 30s in good health and CMV-seropositive. J is TRBJ2-7 and V is TRBV4-2; 9 bases agree with TRBD1. Material for sequencing was PBMCs. CDR3 sequence: CASSQEWDRVHEQYF. CDR3 bases: TGTGCCAGCAGCCAAGAATGGGACAGGGTCCACGAGCAGTACTTC.